The 16 T cell receptor beta chains listed next were all sequenced from one sample in a study of blood T cell repertoires in COVID-19. TCRdb keeps only in-frame clones here, not all; method: immunoSEQ multiplex PCR. Altogether approximately 350,000 clones are present, 70% to 90% being singletons, with the ten largest covering about 7.6%. Material for sequencing was peripheral blood. The origin of the receptors is a woman aged 55-70 years with COVID-19, enrolled during active disease.

This chain connects TRBV27 to TRBJ2-3; 10 nucleotides agree with TRBD2. With V trimmed by 5 bases and J by 0 bases, 11 bases remained unmatched. CDR3 length: 18 amino acids. Germline CDR1 MNHEY, CDR2 SMNVEV (reference sequence). In DNA, the CDR3 is TGTGCCAGCAGTAGAGAGGGACTAGCGATGACTAGCACAGATACGCAGTATTTT. It encodes CASSREGLAMTSTDTQYF.

A few counts support this clone. V usage is TRBV11-3 and J usage is TRBJ2-2; D not resolved. The germline gives CDR1 SGHNT, CDR2 YENEEA. V lost 5 bases, J lost 1 base, and 5 bases lay in between. The CDR3 loop spans 13 amino acids. The CDR3 DNA sequence: TGTGCCAGCAGCCTAAGGAACACCGGGGAGCTGTTTTTT. Its translation: CASSLRNTGELFF.

J is TRBJ2-2 and V is TRBV7-7; 7 nucleotides align to TRBD2. The CDR3 is 15 amino acids. Looked up from germline, CDR1 is SSHAT and CDR2 is FNYEAQ (reference sequence). V lost 8 bases and J lost 5; bases outside the gene matches: 11. The CDR3 bases are TGTGCCAGCCGCGGGGACCCAGCGGGAACCGGGGAGCTGTTTTTT. This translates into CASRGDPAGTGELFF.

The chain carries TRBV20-1 and TRBJ1-1; TRBD1 aligns across 7 bases. The CDR3 contains 14 residues. Germline trimming cut 3 bases from V and 2 bases from J; bases unmatched to any gene: 6. CDR1 is DFQATT, CDR2 SNEGSKA, per germline (reference sequence). CDR3 DNA: TGCAGTGCTAGTAGGGGACAGTTTAACACTGAAGCTTTCTTT. It specifies CSASRGQFNTEAFF.

The chain has TRBV5-4 and TRBJ1-1; no clear D. Germline V gene lookup returns CDR1 SGHNT and CDR2 YYREEE (reference sequence). The CDR3 loop spans 14 amino acids. V lost 0 bases and J 0 bases, leaving 6 bases between the germline ends. CDR3 protein: CASSLDRMNTEAFF. In nucleotides, the CDR3 is TGTGCCAGCAGCTTGGACAGAATGAACACTGAAGCTTTCTTT.

The rearrangement joins TRBV4-1 to TRBJ2-2, with 9 nucleotides matching TRBD1. Germline CDR1 is MGHRA and CDR2 is YSYEKL. The CDR3 runs to 16 residues. After removal of 4 bases from V and 5 bases from J, the junction contained 8 bases not matched to a gene. CDR3 residues: CASSLRDRENTGELFF. The CDR3 coding sequence is TGCGCCAGCAGCCTCAGGGACAGGGAGAATACCGGGGAGCTGTTTTTT.

V usage is TRBV7-3 and J usage is TRBJ2-7, with 10 bases identical to TRBD2. Germline-derived CDR1 and CDR2 are SGHTA and FQGTGA. V lost 3 bases and J lost 5; bases outside the gene matches: 7. The CDR3 is 15 amino acids. The CDR3 loop reads CASSLSGGVLDEQYF. The CDR3 DNA is TGTGCCAGCAGCTTGAGCGGGGGGGTCCTCGACGAGCAGTACTTC.

This chain links TRBV2 with TRBJ2-7, with a tentative D call TRBD1 (5 bases). Germline CDR1 is SNHLY and CDR2 is FYNNEI. CDR3 size: 12 residues. V was trimmed by 6 bases and J by 5 bases, leaving 11 bases between them. The CDR3 nucleotides read TGTGCCAGCAGCTCCGACAGCGACGAGCAGTACTTC. Translation gives CASSSDSDEQYF. The variable domain in full, completed from reference TRBV2 and TRBJ2-7, reads EPEVTQTPSHQVTQMGQEVILRCVPISNHLYFYWYRQILGQKVEFLVSFYNNEISEKSEIFDDQFSVERPDGSNFTLKIRSTKLEDSAMYFCASSSDSDEQYFGPGTRLTVT.

V is TRBV4-3 and J is TRBJ2-1, with D tentatively TRBD1 (6 bases). The ends were cut back, 0 bases at V and 6 bases at J, with 9 bases in the middle. The CDR3 has 14 amino acids. In germline, CDR1 is LGHNA, CDR2 YSLEER. The CDR3: CASSQDTGPNEQFF. DNA for the CDR3: TGCGCCAGCAGCCAAGATACAGGGCCCAATGAGCAGTTCTTC.

This clone has just one count. CDR3 nucleotide sequence: TGTGCCAGCAGCCGGACAGGGGCCTACGAGCAGTACTTC. Protein product: CASSRTGAYEQYF. This chain uses TRBV4-2 with TRBJ2-7, with 9 bases matching TRBD1. Germline CDR1 LGHNA, CDR2 YNFKEQ. CDR3 length equals 13 residues. The ends lost 4 bases at V and 2 bases at J; junction bases unmatched: 0.

The chain couples TRBV5-4 to TRBJ2-3; 12 bases agree with TRBD2. CDR3 length: 17 amino acids. Trimming at V came to 4 bases and at J to 4 bases, leaving 10 bases not matched to a gene. Germline CDR1 SGHNT, CDR2 YYREEE (reference sequence). CDR3 protein: CASSGSLAGGPADTQYF. CDR3 bases: TGTGCCAGCAGCGGAAGTCTAGCGGGGGGGCCGGCAGATACGCAGTATTTT. The full variable domain, its missing parts supplied by reference TRBV5-4 and TRBJ2-3, is ETGVTQSPTHLIKTRGQQVTLRCSSQSGHNTVSWYQQALGQGPQFIFQYYREEENGRGNFPPRFSGLQFPNYSSELNVNALELDDSALYLCASSGSLAGGPADTQYFGPGTRLTVL.

The chain recombines TRBV5-1 with TRBJ2-3; a weak D match, TRBD2 (6 bases). CDR3 length equals 15 residues. V was trimmed by 1 base and J by 0 bases, leaving 9 bases between them. The germline V gene encodes CDR1 SGHRS and CDR2 YFSETQ. In DNA form, the CDR3 reads TGCGCCAGCAGCTTGCTAGCGAGAAGCACAGATACGCAGTATTTT. Protein product: CASSLLARSTDTQYF.

The J gene is TRBJ2-5, the V gene TRBV7-2; TRBD2 matches 10 bases. Germline CDR1 SGHTA, CDR2 FQGNSA. Germline trimming cut 4 bases from V and 5 bases from J; bases unmatched to any gene: 7. The CDR3 runs 15 residues. CDR3 loop: CASSSPETSGETQYF. CDR3 in DNA: TGTGCCAGCAGCTCACCAGAGACTAGCGGGGAGACCCAGTACTTC. Based on the CDR3 plus reference TRBV7-2 and TRBJ2-5, the full variable domain is GAGVSQSPSNKVTEKGKDVELRCDPISGHTALYWYRQSLGQGLEFLIYFQGNSAPDKSGLPSDRFSAERTGGSVSTLTIQRTQQEDSAVYLCASSSPETSGETQYFGPGTRLLVL.

V gene TRBV1 combines with J gene TRBJ1-2. TRBV1 is a pseudogene segment. The CDR3 totals 16 residues. The CDR3 nucleotides read TGCACCAGCAGCCCAGGCCCCAAGGGCGGGGGCTATGGCTACACCTTC. Amino acids: CTSSPGPKGGGYGYTF.

The J gene is TRBJ2-7, the V gene TRBV11-3; 14 bases fit TRBD2. V was pared by 5 bases and J by 3 bases, with 6 bases of the junction left unmatched. Germline CDR1 reads SGHNT; CDR2 reads YENEEA. The CDR3 spans 16 residues. The CDR3 region is CASSPGGLAGGYEQYF. The CDR3 bases are TGTGCCAGCAGCCCGGGCGGACTAGCGGGGGGCTACGAGCAGTACTTC.

The chain couples TRBV27 to TRBJ1-1; possibly TRBD1 for D (6 bases). The CDR3 length is 14 residues. Germline V gene data show CDR1 as MNHEY and CDR2 as SMNVEV (reference sequence). V was shortened by 4 bases and J by 10 bases, with 19 bases between the two germline ends. For the CDR3, the DNA is TGTGCCAGCAGTTCCCCTGAGACAGGCCGGGTAGCTTTCTTT. Encoded protein: CASSSPETGRVAFF.